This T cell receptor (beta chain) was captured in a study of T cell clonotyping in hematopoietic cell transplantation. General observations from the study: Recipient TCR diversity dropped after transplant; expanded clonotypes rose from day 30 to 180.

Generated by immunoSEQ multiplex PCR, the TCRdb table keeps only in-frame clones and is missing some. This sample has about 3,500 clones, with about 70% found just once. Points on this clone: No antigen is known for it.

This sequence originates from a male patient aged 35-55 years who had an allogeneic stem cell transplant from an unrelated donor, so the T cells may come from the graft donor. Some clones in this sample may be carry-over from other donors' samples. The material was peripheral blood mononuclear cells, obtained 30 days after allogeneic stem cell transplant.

This CDR3 is CASSSAGPTNSPLHF. CDR3 nucleotide sequence: TGTGCCAGCAGTTCGGCGGGACCAACTAATTCACCCCTCCACTTT. The rearrangement links TRBV6-5 to TRBJ1-6, with TRBD1 as a possible D gene (5 bases). The V and J ends lost 4 bases and 6 bases respectively, with 13 bases between them. The CDR3 has 15 amino acids. The germline gives CDR1 MNHEY, CDR2 SVGAGI.